Shown below are 29 T cell receptor beta chains from a single sample sequenced in a study of blood T cell repertoires in COVID-19. Data came from immunoSEQ multiplex PCR; TCRdb stores just in-frame clones and leaves some out. The sample lists about 120,000 clones; roughly four fifths were seen once. Specimen: peripheral blood. All receptors derive from a young man with COVID-19, enrolled during active disease.

Notes on this clone: Other DNA sequences in the sample encode the same CDR3. The rearrangement joins TRBV7-9 to TRBJ1-2, with 8 bases aligning to TRBD1. With V trimmed by 3 bases and J by 2 bases, 2 bases remained unmatched. The CDR3 contains 14 residues. CDR1 is SEHNR, CDR2 FQNEAQ, per germline (reference sequence). CDR3 in DNA: TGTGCCAGCAGCTTGGACAGGGCAAACTATGGCTACACCTTC. Its protein is CASSLDRANYGYTF.

This chain uses TRBV13 with TRBJ2-7; 7 bases map to TRBD2. The V gene end was trimmed by 2 bases and the J gene end by 9 bases; junction bases not matched to a gene: 10. CDR1 is PRHDT, CDR2 FYEKMQ, per germline (reference sequence). The CDR3 has 14 amino acids. The CDR3 here is CASSLSLVGEGQYF. CDR3 nucleotide sequence: TGTGCCAGCAGCTTAAGTCTCGTGGGGGAGGGGCAGTACTTC.

This rearrangement joins TRBV13 to TRBJ1-6; 7 positions agree with TRBD1. Losses at the gene ends were 0 bases for V and 7 bases for J; bases not matched to a gene: 3. This CDR3 comprises 15 residues. Germline CDR1 is PRHDT and CDR2 is FYEKMQ (reference sequence). This CDR3 reads CASSLGGQANSPLHF. Written as DNA, the CDR3 is TGTGCCAGCAGCTTAGGTGGACAGGCAAATTCACCCCTCCACTTT.

The rearrangement links TRBV5-5 to TRBJ1-3, with 9 bases lining up with TRBD1. The CDR3 extends over 16 amino acids. With 2 bases clipped from V and 4 bases from J, the junction kept 7 bases outside the gene matches. Germline-derived CDR1 and CDR2 are SGHKS and YYEKEE (reference sequence). DNA of the CDR3: TGTGCCAGCAGCTTCTCCGGGACAGGGAAGGGAAACACCATATATTTT. This translates into CASSFSGTGKGNTIYF.

This sequence joins TRBV12-5 and TRBJ1-2, with a possible D match to TRBD1 (6 bases). V was pared by 1 base and J by 2 bases, with 17 bases between. Germline CDR1 reads LGHNT; CDR2 reads FRNRAP. This CDR3 is built from 17 residues. CDR3 DNA: TGTGCTAGTGGTTTGGAGGCGCAGAGGGGGTGGAACTATGGCTACACCTTC. Amino acids: CASGLEAQRGWNYGYTF.

The chain couples TRBV7-2 to TRBJ1-3; 8 positions agree with TRBD1. Germline trimming cut 5 bases from V and 4 bases from J; bases unmatched to any gene: 4. Per germline, CDR1 SGHTA and CDR2 FQGNSA. CDR3 length equals 14 residues. The CDR3 DNA follows: TGTGCCAGCAGCCGGACAGGGACGGGAAACACCATATATTTT. Amino acid sequence: CASSRTGTGNTIYF.

V usage is TRBV28 and J usage is TRBJ1-2, with D possibly being TRBD1 (6 bases). Trimming cost V 7 bases and J 3 bases, with 15 bases left between them. Germline CDR1 and CDR2: MDHEN and SYDVKM. The CDR3 loop spans 14 amino acids. The CDR3 is CASTLQGNYYGYTF. The CDR3 DNA is TGTGCCAGCACCCTACAGGGAAACTACTATGGCTACACCTTC.

The chain employs TRBV6-5 and TRBJ2-5; tentatively, D is TRBD1 (6 bases). This CDR3 has 15 amino acids. Germline V gives CDR1 MNHEY, CDR2 SVGAGI. V lost 6 bases and J 1 base, leaving 15 bases between the germline ends. Here the CDR3 reads CASRWWTDLQETQYF. The CDR3, as DNA: TGTGCCAGCAGGTGGTGGACAGACCTCCAAGAGACCCAGTACTTC.

The chain has TRBV3-1 (or the pseudogene TRBV3-2) and TRBJ2-1; D might be TRBD2 (6 bases). Trimming cost V 3 bases and J 8 bases, with 17 bases left between them. CDR3 length: 15 amino acids. Germline V gene data show CDR1 as LGHDT and CDR2 as YNNKEL (reference sequence). The CDR3 is CASSQLPGTFYEQFF. The CDR3 bases are TGTGCCAGCAGCCAGCTTCCGGGGACTTTCTATGAGCAGTTCTTC.

The V call is TRBV7-9, the J call TRBJ1-1; a possible D gene is TRBD1 (5 bases). V was clipped by 1 base and J by 6 bases, with 12 bases between them. The CDR3 spans 14 residues. CDR1 is SEHNR and CDR2 is FQNEAQ in the germline V gene (reference sequence). CDR3 loop: CASSLEEGGAEAFF. CDR3 DNA sequence: TGTGCCAGCAGCTTAGAGGAGGGAGGGGCTGAAGCTTTCTTT.

The chain joins TRBV4-1 to TRBJ2-2; no firm D call. The CDR3 has 15 residues. The V end was cut by 3 bases, the J end by 0 bases, with 8 bases between. The germline gives CDR1 MGHRA, CDR2 YSYEKL. CDR3 in DNA: TGCGCCAGCAGCCATGGCGGCGCGAACACCGGGGAGCTGTTTTTT. Its protein product is CASSHGGANTGELFF.

The CDR3 coding sequence is TGTGCCAGCTCACGATCCGGGACGGGAGATTCACCCCTCCACTTT. Protein product: CASSRSGTGDSPLHF. The chain is built from TRBV18 and TRBJ1-6; TRBD1 is a possible D gene (5 bases). CDR1 is KGHSH and CDR2 is LQKENI in the germline V gene. Trimming took 4 bases from V and 8 from J, leaving 15 bases between them. The CDR3 spans 15 residues.

This clone has only one observation. The rearrangement uses TRBV9 and TRBJ2-5, with 12 bases matching TRBD1. The CDR3 loop spans 15 amino acids. From germline, CDR1 is SGDLS and CDR2 YYNGEE. With V trimmed by 5 bases and J by 4 bases, 6 bases remained unmatched. The CDR3: CASRPGTGGRETQYF. The CDR3 DNA reads TGTGCCAGCAGACCGGGGACAGGGGGCCGAGAGACCCAGTACTTC.

This chain connects TRBV6-5 to TRBJ1-5; D possibly corresponds to TRBD1 (5 bases). CDR1 MNHEY and CDR2 SVGAGI come from the germline V gene. The V and J ends lost 0 bases and 6 bases respectively, with 9 bases between them. The CDR3 contains 14 residues. The CDR3 nucleotides are TGTGCCAGCAGTTACTCTGTGGGGGGTCAGCCCCAGCATTTT. Its protein is CASSYSVGGQPQHF.

The V call is TRBV11-3, the J call TRBJ1-3; possible D gene TRBD1, 5 bases. This CDR3 has 11 amino acids. Germline V lookup: CDR1 SGHNT, CDR2 YENEEA. Trimming left V 5 bases short and J 9 bases short, with 8 bases between. Here the CDR3 DNA reads TGTGCCAGCAGCGATGGGGCCACCATATATTTT. It codes for CASSDGATIYF.

The gene calls are TRBV7-2 and TRBJ1-2, with no clear D. The germline V and J ends were trimmed by 4 bases and 2 bases, with 11 bases remaining between them. The CDR3 totals 14 residues. Germline V gene data show CDR1 as SGHTA and CDR2 as FQGNSA. The CDR3 nucleotides are TGTGCCAGCAGCTCTAGTCGGCGGAACTATGGCTACACCTTC. This gives the protein CASSSSRRNYGYTF.

The chain joins TRBV27 to TRBJ2-5; 7 positions agree with TRBD1. The germline V gene encodes CDR1 MNHEY and CDR2 SMNVEV (reference sequence). This CDR3 has 14 residues. With 3 bases clipped from V and 5 bases from J, the junction kept 6 bases outside the gene matches. DNA of the CDR3: TGTGCCAGCAGTTTTTCGCCCAGGGGGGAGACCCAGTACTTC. Translating gives CASSFSPRGETQYF.

This clone was picked up one time. V usage is TRBV19 and J usage is TRBJ1-1; 7 positions agree with TRBD1. Germline-derived CDR1 and CDR2 are LNHDA and SQIVND (reference sequence). The CDR3 contains 16 residues. V lost 1 base, J lost 2 bases, and 7 bases stayed unmatched. CDR3 sequence (DNA): TGTGCCAGTAGTATAGTCAGGGACAGAGCCAACACTGAAGCTTTCTTT. Translation: CASSIVRDRANTEAFF.

The chain has TRBV3-1 (or the pseudogene TRBV3-2) and TRBJ2-1; 7 bases agree with TRBD2. The germline gives CDR1 LGHDT, CDR2 YNNKEL (reference sequence). This CDR3 is built from 17 residues. With V trimmed by 4 bases and J by 2 bases, 11 bases remained unmatched. CDR3 sequence: CASSPNAWAGAYNEQFF. The CDR3 DNA follows: TGTGCCAGCAGCCCAAACGCCTGGGCGGGAGCCTACAATGAGCAGTTCTTC.

The CDR3, as DNA: TGTGCCAGCAGCGTAGGGGAGACCGGCAGCCAGTACTTC. This translates into CASSVGETGSQYF. The V gene is TRBV9, the J gene TRBJ2-4; D is possibly TRBD2 (5 bases). The CDR3 is 13 amino acids. CDR1 SGDLS and CDR2 YYNGEE come from the germline V gene. V was pared by 0 bases and J by 13 bases, with 14 bases between.

The CDR3 loop reads CAIRGLAGGEQYF. The DNA of the CDR3 is TGTGCCATCAGGGGACTAGCGGGAGGGGAGCAGTACTTC. This chain connects TRBV10-3 to TRBJ2-7, with 16 bases that match TRBD2. The trim removed 6 bases at V and 7 bases at J, leaving 0 bases unmatched. Germline CDR1 ENHRY, CDR2 SYGVKD. The CDR3 extends over 13 amino acids.

This clone was found a few times. This chain uses TRBV28 with TRBJ1-1; unclear D gene. The CDR3 totals 15 residues. The germline V gene has CDR1 MDHEN and CDR2 SYDVKM. V lost 6 bases, J lost 1 base, and 15 bases lay in between. As DNA, the CDR3 is TGTGCCAGCAGACGGGAGGTTCGTCGGAACACTGAAGCTTTCTTT. Translated, it gives CASRREVRRNTEAFF.

A single count supports this clone. The chain employs TRBV10-3 and TRBJ2-3, with 7 bases matching TRBD2. Germline values: CDR1 ENHRY, CDR2 SYGVKD. The CDR3 runs to 15 residues. The ends lost 7 bases at V and 5 bases at J; junction bases unmatched: 12. The CDR3 region is CAIKGSSGNLDTQYF. The CDR3 region has the DNA TGTGCCATCAAGGGCTCTAGCGGCAATTTAGATACGCAGTATTTT.

This clone was observed once. The J gene is TRBJ2-7, the V gene TRBV7-9; 8 nucleotides match TRBD1. Germline assignment: CDR1 SEHNR and CDR2 FQNEAQ (reference sequence). CDR3 length: 14 amino acids. With V trimmed by 7 bases and J by 5 bases, 10 bases remained unmatched. The CDR3 DNA follows: TGTGCCAGCAATACTCAGGGGGCAGGGCACGAGCAGTACTTC. Translation gives CASNTQGAGHEQYF. Looking up the rest from reference TRBV7-9 and TRBJ2-7 gives the full variable domain: DTGVSQNPRHKITKRGQNVTFRCDPISEHNRLYWYRQTLGQGPEFLTYFQNEAQLEKSRLLSDRFSAERPKGSFSTLEIQRTEQGDSAMYLCASNTQGAGHEQYFGPGTRLTVT.

This sequence joins TRBV9 and TRBJ2-1, with 16 bases matching TRBD2. CDR3 length equals 17 residues. The V and J ends lost 4 bases and 4 bases, in that order; junction bases with no gene match: 5. Germline lookup yields CDR1 SGDLS and CDR2 YYNGEE. CDR3 amino acids: CASSPGTSGGGYNEQFF. CDR3 sequence (DNA): TGTGCCAGCAGCCCCGGGACTAGCGGGGGGGGGTACAATGAGCAGTTCTTC.

This clone was counted a few times. V and J are TRBV10-2 and TRBJ1-5, with TRBD1 matching over 9 bases. Germline CDR1 is WSHSY and CDR2 is SAAADI. V gave up 0 bases and J gave up 5 bases; unmatched junction bases: 2. The CDR3 is 15 amino acids. CDR3 amino acids: CASSESRTGDQPQHF. CDR3 coding DNA: TGCGCCAGCAGTGAGTCCAGGACAGGGGATCAGCCCCAGCATTTT.

This chain links TRBV9 with TRBJ1-2; D gene uncertain. CDR1 and CDR2 from the germline V gene are SGDLS and YYNGEE. Deletions cut 4 bases from V and 8 bases from J, with 15 bases between. The CDR3 consists of 13 residues. The CDR3 loop is CASSPGLRRGYTF. The CDR3 DNA is TGTGCCAGCAGCCCAGGACTCCGGAGGGGCTACACCTTC.

The chain employs TRBV27 and TRBJ1-1; no firm D call. V was pared by 3 bases and J by 4 bases, with 9 bases between. The germline gives CDR1 MNHEY, CDR2 SMNVEV (reference sequence). The CDR3 contains 13 residues. The CDR3 sequence is CASSFTLFTEAFF. CDR3 in DNA: TGTGCCAGCAGTTTTACTCTTTTCACTGAAGCTTTCTTT.

V usage is TRBV11-3 and J usage is TRBJ1-1; no clear D gene. Germline values: CDR1 SGHNT, CDR2 YENEEA. The V and J ends lost 7 bases and 0 bases respectively, with 12 bases between them. The CDR3 has 14 amino acids. The CDR3 DNA reads TGTGCCAGCACTCCTACAGAAATGAACACTGAAGCTTTCTTT. Its translation: CASTPTEMNTEAFF.